The 21 T cell receptor beta chains presented below share a single source sample, sequenced in a study of blood T cell repertoires in COVID-19. The assay was immunoSEQ multiplex PCR, and TCRdb's table has in-frame clones only and misses some. Altogether about 40,000 clones are present, roughly four fifths being singletons, with the ten largest covering 2.6%. Specimen: peripheral blood. The receptors shown here come from a woman aged 55-75 years with acute or convalescent COVID-19.

This clone came up a few times. V usage is TRBV7-8 and J usage is TRBJ1-2; TRBD1 is a possible D gene (6 bases). Germline V lookup: CDR1 SGHVS, CDR2 FQNEAQ. The CDR3 spans 19 residues. V shed 2 bases and J shed 0 bases, with 22 bases lying between them. The CDR3 spells CASSLKLQLRGPSNYGYTF. In nucleotides, the CDR3 is TGTGCCAGCAGCTTAAAGCTCCAGCTCAGGGGCCCATCTAACTATGGCTACACCTTC.

The chain has TRBV6-5 and TRBJ1-4; TRBD1 matches at 8 bases. J gave up 6 bases and V 5 bases, and 8 bases lay outside the gene matches. The CDR3 has 15 amino acids. Germline V gene data show CDR1 as MNHEY and CDR2 as SVGAGI. As DNA, the CDR3 is TGTGCCAGCAGTCCCAGGGACAGGTCGGATGAAAAACTGTTTTTT. It yields the protein CASSPRDRSDEKLFF.

J is TRBJ1-1 and V is TRBV3-1 (or the pseudogene TRBV3-2); weak D call: TRBD1 (6 bases). From germline, CDR1 is LGHDT and CDR2 YNNKEL (reference sequence). Trimming stripped 4 bases from V and 1 base from J, with 10 bases between. The CDR3 has 14 amino acids. The CDR3 loop is CASSLGGKNTEAFF. CDR3 sequence (DNA): TGTGCCAGCAGCCTAGGGGGTAAGAACACTGAAGCTTTCTTT.

The rearrangement links TRBV6-5 to TRBJ2-4; a possible D gene is TRBD2 (6 bases). The CDR3 totals 13 residues. Per the germline V gene, CDR1 is MNHEY and CDR2 is SVGAGI. V shed 6 bases and J shed 6 bases, with 12 bases lying between them. For the CDR3, the DNA is TGTGCCAGCAGGGAGGGTCCTGGAAACATTCAGTACTTC. As protein: CASREGPGNIQYF.

The V gene is TRBV3-1 (or the pseudogene TRBV3-2), the J gene TRBJ1-1; no reliable D call. V was pared by 0 bases and J by 0 bases, with 5 bases between. The CDR3 is 14 residues long. Germline V gene lookup returns CDR1 LGHDT and CDR2 YNNKEL (reference sequence). This CDR3 reads CASSQDTVNTEAFF. CDR3 nucleotides: TGTGCCAGCAGCCAAGACACGGTGAACACTGAAGCTTTCTTT.

In the case of this clone: The junction does not match germline at one end; this may be a read error. CDR3: CASSSDAGTPPF. CDR3 nucleotide sequence: TGCGCCAGCAGCTCTGACGCCGGGACACCACCCTTC. J is TRBJ2-7 and V is TRBV5-1, with D perhaps matching TRBD1 (6 bases). From germline, CDR1 is SGHRS and CDR2 YFSETQ. This CDR3 contains 12 residues.

The chain carries TRBV9 and TRBJ1-6, with D unresolved. Trimming left V 0 bases short and J 10 bases short, with 14 bases between. The CDR3 consists of 15 residues. From germline, CDR1 is SGDLS and CDR2 YYNGEE. The CDR3 DNA reads TGTGCCAGCAGCGTAGCTCCAGATTTGAACTCACCCCTCCACTTT. Amino acid sequence: CASSVAPDLNSPLHF.

The V and J genes are TRBV19 and TRBJ1-5; 8 bases map to TRBD1. The CDR3 sequence is 15 residues long. Per the germline V gene, CDR1 is LNHDA and CDR2 is SQIVND (reference sequence). Losses at the gene ends were 1 base for V and 7 bases for J; bases not matched to a gene: 6. The CDR3 here is CASSIGQGAGQPQHF. CDR3 DNA sequence: TGTGCCAGTAGTATAGGTCAGGGGGCAGGGCAGCCCCAGCATTTT.

The V call is TRBV12-3 or TRBV12-4, the J call TRBJ2-1; possibly TRBD1 for D (6 bases). This CDR3 is 12 amino acids long. Trimming took off 9 bases at V and 4 bases at J, with 10 bases between the two ends. DNA of the CDR3: TGTGCCAGTTCCAGGGGTTACAATGAGCAGTTCTTC. Translating it yields CASSRGYNEQFF.

Written as DNA, the CDR3 is TGTGCCAGCAGCTTAAGGGCGGGGGGACAATTGAACACTGAAGCTTTCTTT. Translated: CASSLRAGGQLNTEAFF. The chain has TRBV11-2 and TRBJ1-1; perhaps TRBD1 as D (6 bases). CDR1 is SGHAT, CDR2 FQNNGV, per germline. The CDR3 length is 17 residues. V lost 2 bases and J 0 bases, leaving 16 bases between the germline ends.

The J gene is TRBJ1-1, the V gene TRBV5-1; D uncertain. V was clipped by 0 bases and J by 6 bases, with 9 bases between them. The CDR3 spans 13 residues. Germline V gene sequence: CDR1 SGHRS, CDR2 YFSETQ. The CDR3 protein is CASSLESVPEAFF. The CDR3 DNA reads TGCGCCAGCAGCTTGGAATCGGTTCCTGAAGCTTTCTTT.

The chain combines TRBV5-1 with TRBJ1-2, with 9 bases matching TRBD1. After removal of 8 bases from V and 8 bases from J, the junction contained 16 bases not matched to a gene. Looked up from germline, CDR1 is SGHRS and CDR2 is YFSETQ. This CDR3 comprises 15 residues. DNA for the CDR3: TGCGCCAGTACACCGGGACAGGGTTCCCCCGGCGGCTACACCTTC. Translating gives CASTPGQGSPGGYTF.

This chain connects TRBV3-1 (or the pseudogene TRBV3-2) to TRBJ2-5; 12 nucleotides agree with TRBD2. CDR1 is LGHDT, CDR2 YNNKEL, per germline (reference sequence). The CDR3 is made up of 14 amino acids. The ends lost 9 bases at V and 5 bases at J; junction bases unmatched: 7. Written as DNA, the CDR3 is TGTGCCAGTACGACCGGGACTAGCGGGGAGACCCAGTACTTC. Protein sequence: CASTTGTSGETQYF.

The chain links TRBV28 to TRBJ1-3; 8 bases agree with TRBD1. The CDR3 is made up of 16 amino acids. CDR1 is MDHEN and CDR2 is SYDVKM in the germline V gene. Trimming cost V 6 bases and J 3 bases; bases outside gene matches: 10. Here the CDR3 DNA reads TGTGCCAGCAGGGATAGCAGGGGGCTAGTTGGAAACACCATATATTTT. It translates to CASRDSRGLVGNTIYF.

V is TRBV5-4 and J is TRBJ2-5; D may be TRBD2 (6 bases). V was cut by 4 bases and J by 4 bases, with 11 bases left in between. The CDR3 loop spans 13 amino acids. CDR1 and CDR2 from the germline V gene are SGHNT and YYREEE (reference sequence). The CDR3 sequence is CASSIRLGETQYF. CDR3 coding DNA: TGTGCCAGCAGCATACGACTAGGAGAGACCCAGTACTTC.

V is TRBV29-1 and J is TRBJ2-2, with D possibly TRBD1 on 6 matching bases. V lost 7 bases and J lost 3, with 12 bases in between. The CDR3 is made up of 13 amino acids. The germline V gene has CDR1 SQVTM and CDR2 ANQGSEA. CDR3 loop: CSAGTHDTGELFF. The CDR3 bases are TGCAGCGCCGGGACACACGACACCGGGGAGCTGTTTTTT.

This rearrangement joins TRBV5-1 to TRBJ2-3, with D tentatively TRBD2 (6 bases). This CDR3 is 13 amino acids long. Between the trimmed V and J ends, which lost 4 bases and 2 bases, there was a span of 8 bases. In germline, CDR1 is SGHRS, CDR2 YFSETQ. CDR3 DNA sequence: TGCGCCAGCAGCGTAGCGGCCACAGATACGCAGTATTTT. Its translation is CASSVAATDTQYF.

This clone came up once. The rearrangement joins TRBV2 to TRBJ1-4; 8 bases align to TRBD1. Germline values: CDR1 SNHLY, CDR2 FYNNEI. The CDR3 is made up of 12 amino acids. The V and J ends lost 8 bases and 7 bases, in that order; junction bases with no gene match: 3. CDR3 protein: CASGQGGEKLFF. CDR3 DNA sequence: TGTGCCAGCGGACAGGGCGGTGAAAAACTGTTTTTT.

This chain uses TRBV2 with TRBJ1-5, with TRBD1 identical over 9 bases. The length of the CDR3 is 14 residues. Looked up from germline, CDR1 is SNHLY and CDR2 is FYNNEI. The V gene end was trimmed by 8 bases and the J gene end by 5 bases; junction bases not matched to a gene: 7. In nucleotides, the CDR3 is TGTGCCAGCGGTAACAGGGGGCATCATCAGCCCCAGCATTTT. This codes for CASGNRGHHQPQHF.

The CDR3 region has the DNA TGCGCCAGCAGCAACACCGGGACAGGGAATGAAAAACTGTTTTTT. It yields the protein CASSNTGTGNEKLFF. This rearrangement joins TRBV5-1 to TRBJ1-4, with 9 bases lining up with TRBD1. Germline V gene data show CDR1 as SGHRS and CDR2 as YFSETQ. This CDR3 is built from 15 residues. The V gene end was trimmed by 4 bases and the J gene end by 5 bases; junction bases not matched to a gene: 6. The complete variable domain, with remaining parts taken from reference TRBV5-1 and TRBJ1-4, reads KAGVTQTPRYLIKTRGQQVTLSCSPISGHRSVSWYQQTPGQGLQFLFEYFSETQRNKGNFPGRFSGRQFSNSRSEMNVSTLELGDSALYLCASSNTGTGNEKLFFGSGTQLSVL.

There are a few counts of this clone. The J gene is TRBJ2-3, the V gene TRBV7-2; the match to TRBD2 covers 8 bases. The germline V gene encodes CDR1 SGHTA and CDR2 FQGNSA. J gave up 2 bases and V 5 bases, and 9 bases lay outside the gene matches. The CDR3 runs to 16 residues. DNA of the CDR3: TGTGCCAGCAGCCTAAACGGGGGGGCTAACACAGATACGCAGTATTTT. It codes for CASSLNGGANTDTQYF.